These T cell receptor beta chains were read from a single sample in a study of blood T cell repertoires in COVID-19. Data came from immunoSEQ multiplex PCR; TCRdb stores just in-frame clones and leaves some out. The sample lists nearly 400,000 clones, roughly 91% seen once, with around 1.7% in the top ten. Material: PBMCs or T cells enriched from blood (not recorded which). These TCRs come from a woman in her thirties who had recovered from COVID-19. Each CDR3 is given with its conserved first and last residue. The order of the fields is CDR3 protein, CDR3 DNA, V gene, clone size, J gene, D gene. The D gene is left open where the match is weak. Expanded clones get a size class; other rows say once, few or many, or leave the size out.

cdr3_aa: CASSLGTGSRITQYF
cdr3_nt: TGTGCCAGCAGCCTAGGGACAGGTTCTCGTATAACGCAGTATTTT
v_call: TRBV6-2/TRBV6-3
clone_size: .
j_call: TRBJ2-3
d_call: TRBD1

cdr3_aa: CASSIGGSWAGELFF
cdr3_nt: TGTGCCAGTAGTATAGGGGGCAGTTGGGCCGGGGAGCTGTTTTTT
v_call: TRBV19
clone_size: .
j_call: TRBJ2-2
d_call: .

cdr3_aa: CASRPGGQSYNSPLHF
cdr3_nt: TGTGCCAGCAGACCGGGGGGGCAGTCCTATAATTCACCCCTCCACTTT
v_call: TRBV5-4
clone_size: .
j_call: TRBJ1-6
d_call: .

cdr3_aa: CASSPDRTNQPQHF
cdr3_nt: TGTGCCAGCAGCCCGGACAGGACTAATCAGCCCCAGCATTTT
v_call: TRBV3-1/TRBV3-2
clone_size: .
j_call: TRBJ1-5
d_call: TRBD1

cdr3_aa: CASSPTGVSTGELFF
cdr3_nt: TGTGCCAGCAGCCCAACAGGGGTTTCAACCGGGGAGCTGTTTTTT
v_call: TRBV7-8
clone_size: .
j_call: TRBJ2-2
d_call: TRBD1

cdr3_aa: CASSLAGVPNVLTF
cdr3_nt: TGTGCCAGCAGTTTAGCGGGAGTTCCCAACGTCCTGACTTTC
v_call: TRBV28
clone_size: .
j_call: TRBJ2-6
d_call: TRBD2

cdr3_aa: CASSLQGTNQPQHF
cdr3_nt: TGTGCCAGTAGCCTACAGGGAACCAATCAGCCCCAGCATTTT
v_call: TRBV19
clone_size: .
j_call: TRBJ1-5
d_call: .

cdr3_aa: CSARHRAEAFF
cdr3_nt: TGCAGTGCCAGACACCGAGCTGAAGCTTTCTTT
v_call: TRBV20-1
clone_size: once
j_call: TRBJ1-1
d_call: .

cdr3_aa: CASNPGGGNTIYF
cdr3_nt: TGTGCCAGTAACCCAGGGGGAGGAAACACCATATATTTT
v_call: TRBV19
clone_size: .
j_call: TRBJ1-3
d_call: TRBD1

cdr3_aa: CASSSQDLDTEAFF
cdr3_nt: TGCGCCAGCAGCTCCCAGGATCTGGACACTGAAGCTTTCTTT
v_call: TRBV5-1
clone_size: once
j_call: TRBJ1-1
d_call: .

cdr3_aa: CASGLARGQRSGNTIYF
cdr3_nt: TGTGCTAGTGGTTTGGCCCGGGGACAGCGCTCTGGAAACACCATATATTTT
v_call: TRBV12-5
clone_size: .
j_call: TRBJ1-3
d_call: TRBD1

cdr3_aa: CASSQDGDEQYF
cdr3_nt: TGCGCCAGCAGCCAAGATGGAGACGAGCAGTACTTC
v_call: TRBV4-1
clone_size: .
j_call: TRBJ2-7
d_call: .

cdr3_aa: CASSLLSGATEAFF
cdr3_nt: TGTGCCAGCAGTTTATTATCAGGGGCCACTGAAGCTTTCTTT
v_call: TRBV27
clone_size: .
j_call: TRBJ1-1
d_call: .

cdr3_aa: CASSFRAGTEAFF
cdr3_nt: TGTGCCAGCAGTTTTCGGGCAGGGACTGAAGCTTTCTTT
v_call: TRBV27
clone_size: .
j_call: TRBJ1-1
d_call: .

cdr3_aa: CASGLFVTFVGNTIYF
cdr3_nt: TGTGCTAGTGGTTTGTTTGTTACATTCGTAGGAAACACCATATATTTT
v_call: TRBV12-5
clone_size: .
j_call: TRBJ1-3
d_call: .

cdr3_aa: CASSLGRSGGRSTYNEQFF
cdr3_nt: TGTGCCAGCAGCTTAGGCCGGAGCGGGGGACGCAGTACCTACAATGAGCAGTTCTTC
v_call: TRBV7-8
clone_size: .
j_call: TRBJ2-1
d_call: TRBD2

cdr3_aa: CASSRTGGIRYEQYF
cdr3_nt: TGCGCCAGCAGTCGAACAGGGGGGATCCGCTACGAGCAGTACTTC
v_call: TRBV23-1
clone_size: .
j_call: TRBJ2-7
d_call: TRBD1

cdr3_aa: CASNRGTEAFF
cdr3_nt: TGTGCCAGTAATCGCGGCACTGAAGCTTTCTTT
v_call: TRBV19
clone_size: .
j_call: TRBJ1-1
d_call: .

cdr3_aa: CASSHTLSRGNTIYF
cdr3_nt: TGTGCCAGTAGCCATACCCTGAGCCGTGGAAACACCATATATTTT
v_call: TRBV19
clone_size: .
j_call: TRBJ1-3
d_call: .

cdr3_aa: CASTPNTPVMRAGTEAFF
cdr3_nt: TGTGCCAGTACCCCAAATACTCCCGTTATGCGGGCCGGCACTGAAGCTTTCTTT
v_call: TRBV19
clone_size: .
j_call: TRBJ1-1
d_call: .

cdr3_aa: CATSDAGTGGHEQFF
cdr3_nt: TGTGCCACCAGTGACGCCGGGACAGGGGGCCATGAGCAGTTCTTC
v_call: TRBV24-1
clone_size: .
j_call: TRBJ2-1
d_call: TRBD1

cdr3_aa: CASSVGQTPYEQYF
cdr3_nt: TGTGCCAGCAGCGTGGGACAGACCCCCTACGAGCAGTACTTC
v_call: TRBV9
clone_size: .
j_call: TRBJ2-7
d_call: TRBD1

cdr3_aa: CASSFRRFNEQYF
cdr3_nt: TGTGCCAGCAGTTTTAGGAGGTTCAACGAGCAGTACTTC
v_call: TRBV27
clone_size: .
j_call: TRBJ2-7
d_call: .

cdr3_aa: CAISHPGVAGAYSYEQYF
cdr3_nt: TGTGCCATCAGTCACCCCGGGGTAGCGGGGGCTTACTCCTACGAGCAGTACTTC
v_call: TRBV10-3
clone_size: .
j_call: TRBJ2-7
d_call: TRBD2

cdr3_aa: CATTGITIANTEAFF
cdr3_nt: TGTGCAACAACAGGGATCACAATTGCGAACACTGAAGCTTTCTTT
v_call: TRBV2
clone_size: once
j_call: TRBJ1-1
d_call: .

cdr3_aa: CASKRTATYNEQFF
cdr3_nt: TGTGCCAGTAAAAGGACAGCCACCTACAATGAGCAGTTCTTC
v_call: TRBV19
clone_size: .
j_call: TRBJ2-1
d_call: .

cdr3_aa: CASSPRTRAANNEQFF
cdr3_nt: TGTGCCAGCAGCCCCCGGACTAGAGCTGCCAACAATGAGCAGTTCTTC
v_call: TRBV9
clone_size: .
j_call: TRBJ2-1
d_call: TRBD2

cdr3_aa: CASNPLRLAKNIQYF
cdr3_nt: TGTGCCAGCAACCCCTTGAGGCTAGCCAAAAACATTCAGTACTTC
v_call: TRBV28
clone_size: .
j_call: TRBJ2-4
d_call: .

cdr3_aa: CAWRGLAGVNEQFF
cdr3_nt: TGTGCCTGGAGGGGACTAGCGGGAGTTAATGAGCAGTTCTTC
v_call: TRBV30
clone_size: .
j_call: TRBJ2-1
d_call: TRBD2

cdr3_aa: CASSLAIGGRGEKLFF
cdr3_nt: TGTGCCAGCAGCTTGGCCATAGGGGGCCGTGGTGAAAAACTGTTTTTT
v_call: TRBV5-8
clone_size: .
j_call: TRBJ1-4
d_call: TRBD1

cdr3_aa: CASSGLGGTTNTEAFF
cdr3_nt: TGTGCCAGCAGTGGCCTGGGAGGGACGACGAACACTGAAGCTTTCTTT
v_call: TRBV25-1
clone_size: .
j_call: TRBJ1-1
d_call: .

cdr3_aa: CASSFIASGRTDTQYF
cdr3_nt: TGTGCCAGCAGTTTTATCGCTAGCGGGAGGACAGATACGCAGTATTTT
v_call: TRBV28
clone_size: .
j_call: TRBJ2-3
d_call: TRBD2

cdr3_aa: CAIREESNEQFF
cdr3_nt: TGTGCCATCAGGGAGGAGAGCAATGAGCAGTTCTTC
v_call: TRBV10-3
clone_size: .
j_call: TRBJ2-1
d_call: .

cdr3_aa: CASRPGRGLTGANVLTF
cdr3_nt: TGTGCCAGCAGACCCGGAAGGGGGCTAACTGGGGCCAACGTCCTGACTTTC
v_call: TRBV5-6
clone_size: .
j_call: TRBJ2-6
d_call: TRBD1

cdr3_aa: CASSLDRGGKTNEKLFF
cdr3_nt: TGCGCCAGCAGCCTGGACAGGGGGGGGAAAACTAATGAAAAACTGTTTTTT
v_call: TRBV23-1
clone_size: .
j_call: TRBJ1-4
d_call: TRBD1

cdr3_aa: CASSFRAGGNTIYF
cdr3_nt: TGTGCCAGCAGCTTCCGAGCGGGAGGTAACACCATATATTTT
v_call: TRBV28
clone_size: .
j_call: TRBJ1-3
d_call: .

cdr3_aa: CASSIRGLAGESYNEQFF
cdr3_nt: TGTGCCAGTAGTATAAGGGGACTAGCGGGAGAATCTTACAATGAGCAGTTCTTC
v_call: TRBV19
clone_size: .
j_call: TRBJ2-1
d_call: TRBD2

cdr3_aa: CASSSGLAGGLIVQETQYF
cdr3_nt: TGCGCCAGCAGCTCGGGACTAGCGGGAGGGCTTATAGTCCAAGAGACCCAGTACTTC
v_call: TRBV5-1
clone_size: .
j_call: TRBJ2-5
d_call: TRBD2

cdr3_aa: CASSTGVTGVEKLFF
cdr3_nt: TGTGCCAGCAGCACGGGCGTGACAGGGGTAGAAAAACTGTTTTTT
v_call: TRBV7-6
clone_size: .
j_call: TRBJ1-4
d_call: TRBD1

cdr3_aa: CASSLQYRNQPQHF
cdr3_nt: TGTGCCAGCAGCTTACAGTACCGCAATCAGCCCCAGCATTTT
v_call: TRBV7-8
clone_size: .
j_call: TRBJ1-5
d_call: .

cdr3_aa: CASSLAERGRSTDTQYF
cdr3_nt: TGTGCCAGCAGCTTGGCCGAGCGGGGGCGTAGCACAGATACGCAGTATTTT
v_call: TRBV5-4
clone_size: .
j_call: TRBJ2-3
d_call: TRBD2

cdr3_aa: CASSRRDSHQPQHF
cdr3_nt: TGTGCCAGCAGCCGCCGGGACAGTCATCAGCCCCAGCATTTT
v_call: TRBV3-1/TRBV3-2
clone_size: .
j_call: TRBJ1-5
d_call: TRBD1

cdr3_aa: CASSEWYRGIQETQYF
cdr3_nt: TGTGCCAGCAGTGAATGGTACAGGGGGATCCAAGAGACCCAGTACTTC
v_call: TRBV6-1
clone_size: .
j_call: TRBJ2-5
d_call: TRBD1

cdr3_aa: CASSATGPYGYTF
cdr3_nt: TGTGCCAGTAGTGCGACAGGGCCCTATGGCTACACCTTC
v_call: TRBV19
clone_size: .
j_call: TRBJ1-2
d_call: TRBD1

cdr3_aa: CASRAGLGLQYF
cdr3_nt: TGTGCCAGCAGAGCCGGACTTGGGCTGCAGTACTTC
v_call: TRBV7-9
clone_size: once
j_call: TRBJ2-7
d_call: .

cdr3_aa: CASSVLGQGGTEAFF
cdr3_nt: TGTGCCAGCAGCGTATTAGGACAGGGTGGGACTGAAGCTTTCTTT
v_call: TRBV9
clone_size: .
j_call: TRBJ1-1
d_call: TRBD1